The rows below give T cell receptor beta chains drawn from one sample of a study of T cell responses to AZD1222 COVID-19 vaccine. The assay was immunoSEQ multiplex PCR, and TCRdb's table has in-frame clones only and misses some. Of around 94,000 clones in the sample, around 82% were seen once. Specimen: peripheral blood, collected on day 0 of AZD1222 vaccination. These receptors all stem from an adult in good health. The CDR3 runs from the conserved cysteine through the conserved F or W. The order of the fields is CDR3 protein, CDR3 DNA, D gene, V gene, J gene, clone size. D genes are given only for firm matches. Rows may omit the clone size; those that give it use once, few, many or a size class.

CDR3aa: CASSIGSGGLTDTQYF
CDR3nt: TGTGCCAGTAGTATCGGTAGCGGGGGGCTCACAGATACGCAGTATTTT
d_gene: TRBD2
v_gene: TRBV19
j_gene: TRBJ2-3
abundance: once

CDR3aa: CASSLGGSQPQHF
CDR3nt: TGCGCCAGCAGCTTGGGGGGGAGCCAGCCCCAGCATTTT
d_gene: NA
v_gene: TRBV5-1
j_gene: TRBJ1-5
abundance: NA

CDR3aa: CASSVVEGIAGNTIYF
CDR3nt: TGTGCCAGCAGCGTAGTCGAGGGTATCGCTGGAAACACCATATATTTT
d_gene: NA
v_gene: TRBV9
j_gene: TRBJ1-3
abundance: NA

CDR3aa: CASSTQTQGRNGYTF
CDR3nt: TGTGCCAGCAGCACACAGACCCAGGGGCGGAATGGCTACACCTTC
d_gene: NA
v_gene: TRBV5-4
j_gene: TRBJ1-2
abundance: many

CDR3aa: CASTQGLAGVWATYEQYF
CDR3nt: TGCGCCAGCACCCAAGGACTAGCGGGAGTTTGGGCGACCTACGAGCAGTACTTC
d_gene: TRBD2
v_gene: TRBV5-1
j_gene: TRBJ2-7
abundance: NA

CDR3aa: CSVESGQVYTDTQYF
CDR3nt: TGCAGCGTTGAATCGGGACAGGTCTACACAGATACGCAGTATTTT
d_gene: TRBD1
v_gene: TRBV29-1
j_gene: TRBJ2-3
abundance: few

CDR3aa: CATHGTKKNIQYF
CDR3nt: TGTGCCACCCATGGGACTAAAAAAAACATTCAGTACTTC
d_gene: TRBD2
v_gene: TRBV28
j_gene: TRBJ2-4
abundance: NA

CDR3aa: CASSDPRGLAGGKGYEQYF
CDR3nt: TGTGCCAGCAGTGACCCCCGGGGACTAGCGGGAGGAAAAGGCTACGAGCAGTACTTC
d_gene: TRBD2
v_gene: TRBV6-2/TRBV6-3
j_gene: TRBJ2-7
abundance: NA

CDR3aa: CAWSVPRTSYRDEQFF
CDR3nt: TGTGCCTGGAGTGTACCCCGGACTAGCTATCGCGATGAGCAGTTCTTC
d_gene: TRBD2
v_gene: TRBV30
j_gene: TRBJ2-1
abundance: NA

CDR3aa: CASSIDLGTGRQPQHF
CDR3nt: TGTGCCAGTAGTATAGATCTTGGGACAGGGCGACAGCCCCAGCATTTT
d_gene: TRBD1
v_gene: TRBV19
j_gene: TRBJ1-5
abundance: NA

CDR3aa: CASSRDRRYEQYF
CDR3nt: TGTGCCAGCAGCCGGGACCGTCGATACGAGCAGTACTTC
d_gene: NA
v_gene: TRBV7-9
j_gene: TRBJ2-7
abundance: NA

CDR3aa: CASSPTRTSYNEQFF
CDR3nt: TGTGCCAGCAGCCCTACCAGGACCTCCTACAATGAGCAGTTCTTC
d_gene: NA
v_gene: TRBV7-3
j_gene: TRBJ2-1
abundance: NA

CDR3aa: CASSAGQGGSPLHF
CDR3nt: TGTGCCAGCAGTGCGGGACAGGGCGGCTCACCCCTCCACTTT
d_gene: TRBD1
v_gene: TRBV2
j_gene: TRBJ1-6
abundance: few

CDR3aa: CASKITGVNTEAFF
CDR3nt: TGTGCCAGCAAAATAACAGGAGTCAACACTGAAGCTTTCTTT
d_gene: NA
v_gene: TRBV28
j_gene: TRBJ1-1
abundance: NA

CDR3aa: CASSLITGNSGNTIYF
CDR3nt: TGTGCCAGCAGCTTAATTACAGGGAACTCTGGAAACACCATATATTTT
d_gene: NA
v_gene: TRBV7-8
j_gene: TRBJ1-3
abundance: NA

CDR3aa: CASSLQGARYTEAFF
CDR3nt: TGTGCCAGCAGTCTCCAGGGGGCGCGTTACACTGAAGCTTTCTTT
d_gene: TRBD1
v_gene: TRBV7-2
j_gene: TRBJ1-1
abundance: NA

CDR3aa: CASSLEGDRAPYGYTF
CDR3nt: TGCGCCAGCAGCTTGGAGGGGGACAGGGCTCCCTATGGCTACACCTTC
d_gene: TRBD1
v_gene: TRBV5-1
j_gene: TRBJ1-2
abundance: NA

CDR3aa: CASSRGTGQANVLTF
CDR3nt: TGCGCCAGCAGCCGGGGGACAGGGCAAGCCAACGTCCTGACTTTC
d_gene: TRBD1
v_gene: TRBV4-3
j_gene: TRBJ2-6
abundance: NA

CDR3aa: CATSREGGVDYGYTF
CDR3nt: TGTGCCACCAGCAGAGAGGGAGGGGTGGACTATGGCTACACCTTC
d_gene: NA
v_gene: TRBV15
j_gene: TRBJ1-2
abundance: NA

CDR3aa: CASSRQGTEAFF
CDR3nt: TGTGCCAGCAGCAGACAGGGCACTGAAGCTTTCTTT
d_gene: TRBD1
v_gene: TRBV6-2/TRBV6-3
j_gene: TRBJ1-1
abundance: NA

CDR3aa: CASSYFLGGLSNQPQHF
CDR3nt: TGTGCCAGCAGTTACTTCCTAGGGGGCCTTAGCAATCAGCCCCAGCATTTT
d_gene: TRBD1
v_gene: TRBV6-2/TRBV6-3
j_gene: TRBJ1-5
abundance: NA

CDR3aa: CASSPTGQGRRNIQYF
CDR3nt: TGTGCCAGCAGCCCGACTGGACAGGGTCGGAGAAACATTCAGTACTTC
d_gene: TRBD1
v_gene: TRBV7-8
j_gene: TRBJ2-4
abundance: NA

CDR3aa: CASRPGSNKPEAFF
CDR3nt: TGTGCCAGCAGACCCGGGTCAAATAAGCCTGAAGCTTTCTTT
d_gene: NA
v_gene: TRBV6-5
j_gene: TRBJ1-1
abundance: NA

CDR3aa: CASSPEVARNEQFF
CDR3nt: TGCGCCAGCAGCCCGGAGGTAGCTAGGAATGAGCAGTTCTTC
d_gene: NA
v_gene: TRBV4-3
j_gene: TRBJ2-1
abundance: NA

CDR3aa: CASSPSGNTEAFF
CDR3nt: TGTGCCAGCAGCCCCTCTGGGAACACTGAAGCTTTCTTT
d_gene: NA
v_gene: TRBV7-9
j_gene: TRBJ1-1
abundance: once

CDR3aa: CASSLVGGATHQPQHF
CDR3nt: TGTGCCAGCAGCTTAGTTGGCGGGGCAACTCATCAGCCCCAGCATTTT
d_gene: NA
v_gene: TRBV7-2
j_gene: TRBJ1-5
abundance: NA

CDR3aa: CASSLGGSGIKETQYF
CDR3nt: TGTGCCAGCAGCTTAGGTGGTAGCGGGATCAAAGAGACCCAGTACTTC
d_gene: TRBD2
v_gene: TRBV7-8
j_gene: TRBJ2-5
abundance: once

CDR3aa: CASSLWDRTYEQYF
CDR3nt: TGCGCCAGCAGCTTGTGGGACAGGACCTACGAGCAGTACTTC
d_gene: TRBD1
v_gene: TRBV5-1
j_gene: TRBJ2-7
abundance: NA

CDR3aa: CAWSKDRGLGGSGNTIYF
CDR3nt: TGTGCCTGGAGTAAGGACAGGGGGTTAGGGGGCTCTGGAAACACCATATATTTT
d_gene: TRBD1
v_gene: TRBV30
j_gene: TRBJ1-3
abundance: NA

CDR3aa: CATRDSATDTQYF
CDR3nt: TGTGCCACCCGGGACAGTGCCACAGATACGCAGTATTTT
d_gene: TRBD1
v_gene: TRBV24-1
j_gene: TRBJ2-3
abundance: NA

CDR3aa: CASSFHETGGAPQHF
CDR3nt: TGTGCCAGCAGCTTCCACGAGACAGGGGGGGCCCCCCAGCATTTT
d_gene: TRBD1
v_gene: TRBV7-8
j_gene: TRBJ1-5
abundance: NA

CDR3aa: CASSQVGAGDTGELFF
CDR3nt: TGCGCCAGCAGCCAAGTAGGGGCAGGGGACACCGGGGAGCTGTTTTTT
d_gene: NA
v_gene: TRBV4-3
j_gene: TRBJ2-2
abundance: NA

CDR3aa: CASSVQGNTEAFF
CDR3nt: TGCGCCAGCAGTGTCCAGGGGAACACTGAAGCTTTCTTT
d_gene: NA
v_gene: TRBV10-1
j_gene: TRBJ1-1
abundance: NA

CDR3aa: CASSDTHYNEQFF
CDR3nt: TGTGCCAGCAGTGACACCCACTACAATGAGCAGTTCTTC
d_gene: NA
v_gene: TRBV6-1
j_gene: TRBJ2-1
abundance: NA

CDR3aa: CASRGGLAAQETQYF
CDR3nt: TGTGCCAGCCGTGGCGGACTAGCGGCACAAGAGACCCAGTACTTC
d_gene: TRBD2
v_gene: TRBV5-4
j_gene: TRBJ2-5
abundance: NA

CDR3aa: CASSPNSGSGELFF
CDR3nt: TGTGCCAGCTCACCGAATTCCGGGTCCGGGGAGCTGTTTTTT
d_gene: NA
v_gene: TRBV18
j_gene: TRBJ2-2
abundance: NA

CDR3aa: CASSSRIQETQYF
CDR3nt: TGTGCCAGCAGTAGCAGAATTCAAGAGACCCAGTACTTC
d_gene: NA
v_gene: TRBV2
j_gene: TRBJ2-5
abundance: NA

CDR3aa: CASRRGNQPQHF
CDR3nt: TGTGCCAGCCGGCGAGGAAATCAGCCCCAGCATTTT
d_gene: NA
v_gene: TRBV12-3/TRBV12-4
j_gene: TRBJ1-5
abundance: NA

CDR3aa: CASSRTSGSSYNEQFF
CDR3nt: TGTGCCAGCAGTCGAACTAGCGGAAGCTCCTACAATGAGCAGTTCTTC
d_gene: TRBD2
v_gene: TRBV27
j_gene: TRBJ2-1
abundance: NA

CDR3aa: CASRFRQEYNTQYF
CDR3nt: TGTGCCAGCAGATTCCGACAGGAGTATAATACGCAGTATTTT
d_gene: NA
v_gene: TRBV5-5
j_gene: TRBJ2-3
abundance: NA

CDR3aa: CASNLSGVVTRRGQPQHF
CDR3nt: TGTGCCAGTAACCTCTCTGGCGTGGTCACACGCAGGGGTCAGCCCCAGCATTTT
d_gene: NA
v_gene: TRBV19
j_gene: TRBJ1-5
abundance: NA

CDR3aa: CATQTGTGNTGELFF
CDR3nt: TGCGCCACACAAACGGGGACAGGGAACACCGGGGAGCTGTTTTTT
d_gene: TRBD1
v_gene: TRBV4-1
j_gene: TRBJ2-2
abundance: NA

CDR3aa: CASSPRDRSLSGANVLTF
CDR3nt: TGTGCCAGCAGCCCCCGGGACAGGTCCCTCTCTGGGGCCAACGTCCTGACTTTC
d_gene: TRBD1
v_gene: TRBV7-3
j_gene: TRBJ2-6
abundance: NA

CDR3aa: CASSLEGGSNQPQHF
CDR3nt: TGCGCCAGCAGCCTGGAGGGTGGGAGCAATCAGCCCCAGCATTTT
d_gene: NA
v_gene: TRBV5-1
j_gene: TRBJ1-5
abundance: NA

CDR3aa: CASSLRTEAFF
CDR3nt: TGTGCCAGCAGTTTAAGGACTGAAGCTTTCTTT
d_gene: NA
v_gene: TRBV12-3/TRBV12-4
j_gene: TRBJ1-1
abundance: NA

CDR3aa: CASRSTGTTLGYTF
CDR3nt: TGTGCCAGCAGATCAACCGGGACGACGCTGGGCTACACCTTC
d_gene: NA
v_gene: TRBV25-1
j_gene: TRBJ1-2
abundance: NA

CDR3aa: CASSYSGTPSYNEQFF
CDR3nt: TGTGCCAGCAGCTATAGCGGGACCCCCTCCTACAATGAGCAGTTCTTC
d_gene: TRBD2
v_gene: TRBV7-9
j_gene: TRBJ2-1
abundance: NA

CDR3aa: CASSSDNEQFF
CDR3nt: TGTGCCAGCAGCTCAGATAATGAGCAGTTCTTC
d_gene: NA
v_gene: TRBV11-3
j_gene: TRBJ2-1
abundance: NA

CDR3aa: CASTPFPRASTDTQYF
CDR3nt: TGTGCCAGCACCCCATTCCCCAGAGCGAGCACAGATACGCAGTATTTT
d_gene: NA
v_gene: TRBV14
j_gene: TRBJ2-3
abundance: NA

CDR3aa: CASSTANTGELFF
CDR3nt: TGTGCCAGCTCTACAGCGAACACCGGGGAGCTGTTTTTT
d_gene: NA
v_gene: TRBV5-4
j_gene: TRBJ2-2
abundance: NA

CDR3aa: CASSFPQGSGANVLTF
CDR3nt: TGTGCCAGCAGCTTTCCTCAGGGCTCTGGGGCCAACGTCCTGACTTTC
d_gene: NA
v_gene: TRBV11-3
j_gene: TRBJ2-6
abundance: once

CDR3aa: CASSNDRATGYTF
CDR3nt: TGTGCCAGTAGTAACGACAGGGCGACGGGCTACACCTTC
d_gene: TRBD1
v_gene: TRBV19
j_gene: TRBJ1-2
abundance: NA

CDR3aa: CASSSAATSGNEQFF
CDR3nt: TGTGCCAGCAGCTCTGCAGCGACTAGCGGCAATGAGCAGTTCTTC
d_gene: TRBD2
v_gene: TRBV7-2
j_gene: TRBJ2-1
abundance: NA

CDR3aa: CASSYGQTAYGYTF
CDR3nt: TGTGCCAGCAGTTACGGACAGACAGCCTATGGCTACACCTTC
d_gene: NA
v_gene: TRBV6-5
j_gene: TRBJ1-2
abundance: NA

CDR3aa: CASSALQGNFEAFF
CDR3nt: TGTGCCAGCAGCGCCCTACAGGGGAACTTTGAAGCTTTCTTT
d_gene: TRBD1
v_gene: TRBV5-4
j_gene: TRBJ1-1
abundance: NA

CDR3aa: CASSQGLARNEQFF
CDR3nt: TGTGCCAGCAGCCAAGGGCTAGCGAGAAATGAGCAGTTCTTC
d_gene: NA
v_gene: TRBV4-2
j_gene: TRBJ2-1
abundance: once

CDR3aa: CASRGSSNYGYTF
CDR3nt: TGTGCCAGCAGGGGGTCTTCTAACTATGGCTACACCTTC
d_gene: NA
v_gene: TRBV28
j_gene: TRBJ1-2
abundance: NA

CDR3aa: CAWSVGGLYNSPLHF
CDR3nt: TGTGCCTGGAGTGTAGGGGGCCTCTATAATTCACCCCTCCACTTT
d_gene: TRBD1
v_gene: TRBV30
j_gene: TRBJ1-6
abundance: once

CDR3aa: CASSLSGAQPQHF
CDR3nt: TGCGCCAGCAGCCTTTCAGGGGCCCAGCCCCAGCATTTT
d_gene: NA
v_gene: TRBV5-1
j_gene: TRBJ1-5
abundance: few

CDR3aa: CASSYRAGSRGYTF
CDR3nt: TGTGCCAGCAGTTACCGTGCGGGGTCGCGCGGCTACACCTTC
d_gene: NA
v_gene: TRBV6-5
j_gene: TRBJ1-2
abundance: NA